The source of this T cell receptor beta chain is a study of T-cell memory formation after mild COVID-19. MiXCR was run by TCRdb on the 5' RACE reads, yielding one entry per CDR3 protein. The table shows over 300,000 distinct CDR3 sequences, with around a fifth occurring only once. Germline-derived CDR1 and CDR2 are LGHNA and YNFKEQ. Germline trimming cut 2 bases from V and 4 bases from J; bases unmatched to any gene: 10. CDR3 length: 18 amino acids. A few counts support this clonotype. This chain links TRBV4-2 with TRBJ2-3, with 12 positions matching TRBD2. Sequencing was carried out using PBMCs or a T cell subset sorted from them (not recorded which). This receptor was taken from a man younger than 30 who had mild COVID-19 (a few samples of this study predate the infection). Cell type and time point are not known. The CDR3 sequence: CASSQLLAGGPRADTQYF. In DNA, the CDR3 is TGTGCCAGCAGCCAACTCCTAGCGGGGGGGCCTAGGGCAGATACGCAGTATTTT.